This entry describes one T cell receptor beta chain. By sample share, this clonotype is large (0.1 to 1%). Its antigen is still unknown. No base qualities exist here, and no much larger clone lies one base off it. These data are taken from a study of tumor-infiltrating lymphocytes in oesophageal squamous cell carcinoma (dated by TCRdb to 2016 to 2018). Library method: PCR. Sequencing took place on an Illumina HiSeq 2000. TCRdb took the public reads, trimmed them with fastp at Q25, ran MiXCR for clone calling and kept in-frame beta chains. CDR3 protein sequences are deduplicated, and each keeps its most common genes and DNA. This sample gives under 11,000 distinct CDR3 sequences in total; 50% to 75% of them show up just once. The ten largest clonotypes hold 25% to 30% of the sample. The CDR3 runs 15 amino acids, cysteine and phenylalanine included. Left in the record is the CDR3 DNA by itself, 45 bases read in frame from the first base. The germline ends are 13 bases apart after V is trimmed by 5 bases and J by 0 bases. From the germline V gene (reference sequence), CDR1 is SEHNR and CDR2 is FQNEAQ.

Sequenced sample: esophageal tumor tissue. The V gene is TRBV7-9 and the J gene is TRBJ1-1, and possibly TRBD1, on 6 matching bases. This clonotype was sampled from a female donor with esophageal squamous cell carcinoma. The CDR3 protein: CASSPPRGVNTEAFF. The sequence in DNA is TGTGCCAGCAGCCCCCCAAGGGGGGTGAACACTGAAGCTTTCTTT.